This is a list of T cell receptor beta chains from one sample in a study of graft-versus-host responses after intestinal transplantation. Sequencing used immunoSEQ multiplex PCR; TCRdb keeps in-frame clones, though not all of them. There are about 110,000 clones in the sample; roughly 87% occur only once, and about 0.7% lies in the top ten. Their antigens are not known. Source: unstimulated CD4+ T cells sorted from spleen or lymph node cells, taken before transplant. These receptors were collected from a human donor who was the organ donor for an intestinal transplant. Both conserved end residues are part of each CDR3. The D gene is left open where the match is weak. Where a row states a size, it is once, few, many or the class of an expanded clone; other rows omit it.

J gene | CDR3 length | D gene | clone size | V gene | CDR3 DNA | CDR3 protein
TRBJ2-5 | 13 | - | - | TRBV2 | TGTGCCAGCAGTGGGGGGACTGGGGGGACCCAGTACTTC | CASSGGTGGTQYF
TRBJ2-7 | 15 | - | - | TRBV6-6 | TGTGCCAGCAGCTCAAAAGAAGGTTCCTTCTACGAGCAGTACTTC | CASSSKEGSFYEQYF
TRBJ2-6 | 13 | TRBD1 | - | TRBV27 | TGTGCCAGCAGTTTATTGCCAGGGGGCGTCCTGACTTTC | CASSLLPGGVLTF
TRBJ2-7 | 18 | TRBD1 | - | TRBV10-2 | TGCGCCAGCAGGGATCCGGGACAGGGAAAGGGAGTCTCGGTCGAGCAGTACTTC | CASRDPGQGKGVSVEQYF
TRBJ1-1 | 15 | - | - | TRBV14 | TGTGCCAGCAGCCAAGATGTCGGCAGGGAAGCCGAAGCTTTCTTT | CASSQDVGREAEAFF
TRBJ1-5 | 14 | TRBD1 | once | TRBV6-5 | TGTGCCAGCAGCACGACAGGGGGCAACCAGCCCCAGCATTTT | CASSTTGGNQPQHF
TRBJ2-7 | 12 | - | - | TRBV5-3 | TGTGCCAGAAGCCAAGGGACTTACGAGCAGTACTTC | CARSQGTYEQYF
TRBJ2-3 | 15 | TRBD1 | - | TRBV6-5 | TGTGCCAGCAGACTGGGACAGGTGGACACAGATACGCAGTATTTT | CASRLGQVDTDTQYF
TRBJ1-4 | 15 | - | - | TRBV9 | TGTGCCAGCAGCCCCTGGATGGAGCTTAATGAAAAACTGTTTTTT | CASSPWMELNEKLFF
TRBJ2-2 | 16 | TRBD2 | few | TRBV5-4 | TGTGCCAGCAGCTTAAGAGTGAGCGGGGGAGCCGGGGAGCTGTTTTTT | CASSLRVSGGAGELFF
TRBJ2-5 | 15 | - | - | TRBV5-5 | TGTGCCAGCAGCTTGGGTACGGGGAGTGGCGAGACCCAGTACTTC | CASSLGTGSGETQYF
TRBJ2-3 | 15 | TRBD1 | - | TRBV5-6 | TGTGCCAGCAGCTTGGACAGGGGGCATACAGATACGCAGTATTTT | CASSLDRGHTDTQYF
TRBJ1-2 | 15 | TRBD1 | - | TRBV6-6 | TGTGCCAGCAGCACCCCCGGGACAGGACCCTATGGCTACACCTTC | CASSTPGTGPYGYTF
TRBJ1-4 | 15 | - | few | TRBV6-1 | TGTGCCAGCAGTGAAGCAGGGTCCCGTAATGAAAAACTGTTTTTT | CASSEAGSRNEKLFF
TRBJ2-7 | 16 | - | once | TRBV11-2 | TGTGCCAGCAGCTTAGGGTACGGGGGCGCCTCCTACGAGCAGTACTTC | CASSLGYGGASYEQYF
TRBJ2-7 | 14 | TRBD2 | - | TRBV6-5 | TGTGCCAGCAGACTGACGACCCTAGCGGGGGGTCAGTACTTC | CASRLTTLAGGQYF
TRBJ2-1 | 14 | - | - | TRBV10-1 | TGCGCCAGCAGTGGGCAAAGCTCCTACAATGAGCAGTTCTTC | CASSGQSSYNEQFF
TRBJ2-3 | 11 | - | - | TRBV10-3 | TGTGCCATCAGTGAGCTTGATACGCAGTATTTT | CAISELDTQYF
TRBJ2-6 | 15 | - | - | TRBV30 | TGTGCCTGGACAGGGGTCTTCTCTGGGGCCAACGTCCTGACTTTC | CAWTGVFSGANVLTF
TRBJ1-2 | 16 | - | - | TRBV6-6 | TGTGCCAGCAGTTACTCCTCGCGGAGGGCTAACTATGGCTACACCTTC | CASSYSSRRANYGYTF
TRBJ2-7 | 13 | - | - | TRBV6-1 | TGTGCCAGCAGTGAAGCCCGAAAGGGCGAGCAGTACTTC | CASSEARKGEQYF
TRBJ1-3 | 17 | - | - | TRBV6-1 | TGTGCCAGCAGTGAAGCTTTACAGGCATTCTCTGGAAACACCATATATTTT | CASSEALQAFSGNTIYF
TRBJ2-1 | 14 | TRBD2 | - | TRBV5-1 | TGCGCCAGCAAAGGGACTAGCGGGAAAGATGAGCAGTTCTTC | CASKGTSGKDEQFF
TRBJ2-2 | 13 | - | - | TRBV5-1 | TGCGCCAGCAGCTACCGGGGTACGGGGGAGCTGTTTTTT | CASSYRGTGELFF
TRBJ1-4 | 14 | - | - | TRBV2 | TGTGCCAGCAGTGAGGACTCCTCTAATGAAAAACTGTTTTTT | CASSEDSSNEKLFF
TRBJ2-3 | 14 | - | - | TRBV7-2 | TGTGCCAGCAGCTCCCACTTGAGCACAGATACGCAGTATTTT | CASSSHLSTDTQYF
TRBJ2-7 | 14 | TRBD2 | - | TRBV5-8 | TGTGCCAGCCATAGCGGGAACGTCGGCTACGAGCAGTACTTC | CASHSGNVGYEQYF
TRBJ2-3 | 15 | - | - | TRBV19 | TGTGCCAGTACCCCCGGGCATTTCTTTGCAGATACGCAGTATTTT | CASTPGHFFADTQYF
TRBJ1-5 | 12 | - | - | TRBV7-9 | TGTGCCAGCAGCTTAGATTGGGGGGCCCAGCATTTT | CASSLDWGAQHF
TRBJ2-6 | 16 | - | - | TRBV5-1 | TGCGCCAGCAGCTTGGGGACAGTCTCTGGGGCCAACGTCCTGACTTTC | CASSLGTVSGANVLTF
TRBJ2-3 | 14 | - | once | TRBV6-1 | TGTGCCAGCAGTGAAGCTCCCCAGACAGATACGCAGTATTTT | CASSEAPQTDTQYF
TRBJ2-2 | 19 | TRBD2 | - | TRBV6-1 | TGTGCCAGCAGTGTCGAAAACTTTTATAGCGGGGGGGACACCGGGGAGCTGTTTTTT | CASSVENFYSGGDTGELFF
TRBJ2-3 | 15 | TRBD2 | - | TRBV11-3 | TGTGCCAGCAGATGGGGACTAGCGGGCACAGATACGCAGTATTTT | CASRWGLAGTDTQYF
TRBJ1-6 | 16 | TRBD1 | - | TRBV11-2 | TGTGCCAGCAGCCGCCCCGGGACAGGGGGCTATTCACCCCTCCACTTT | CASSRPGTGGYSPLHF
TRBJ1-5 | 14 | - | - | TRBV23-1 | TGCGCCAGCAGTCAATCTGGGGATGGTCAGCCCCAGCATTTT | CASSQSGDGQPQHF
TRBJ2-7 | 18 | TRBD1 | - | TRBV5-1 | TGCGCCAGCAGTTACTCGACAGGGGGCGCCCAGTATGCATTTCGGCAGTACTTC | CASSYSTGGAQYAFRQYF
TRBJ1-2 | 13 | - | - | TRBV6-5 | TGTGCCAGCAGTTACGGGACTGGTGGTGGCTACACCTTC | CASSYGTGGGYTF
TRBJ1-1 | 14 | - | - | TRBV4-2 | TGTGCCAGCAGCCTGAAGACAGGGAACACTGAAGCTTTCTTT | CASSLKTGNTEAFF
TRBJ1-6 | 17 | TRBD1 | - | TRBV27 | TGTGCCAGCAGTTTCCGGACAGGGCCTTCTTATAATTCACCCCTCCACTTT | CASSFRTGPSYNSPLHF
TRBJ1-1 | 14 | - | - | TRBV18 | TGTGCCAGCTCACCGACCAGAGAGAACACTGAAGCTTTCTTT | CASSPTRENTEAFF
TRBJ2-1 | 16 | - | - | TRBV21-1 | TGTGCCAGCAGCAAAGCTTCCGGGACAGGCTACAATGAGCAGTTCTTC | CASSKASGTGYNEQFF
TRBJ2-7 | 14 | TRBD1 | - | TRBV19 | TGTGCCAGTAGTATTGACAGGGGGCTGAACGAGCAGTACTTC | CASSIDRGLNEQYF
TRBJ2-3 | 15 | - | - | TRBV2 | TGTGCCAGCAGTGGGCGGGCCTTCAGCACAGATACGCAGTATTTT | CASSGRAFSTDTQYF
TRBJ2-3 | 13 | - | - | TRBV6-1 | TGTGCCAGCAGTGGGTGGGGGACAGATACGCAGTATTTT | CASSGWGTDTQYF
TRBJ2-3 | 19 | TRBD2 | - | TRBV11-1 | TGTGCCAGCAGCTTGAGACTAGCGGGAGAAGTGGTAAACACAGATACGCAGTATTTT | CASSLRLAGEVVNTDTQYF
TRBJ2-7 | 15 | - | - | TRBV7-2 | TGTGCCAGCAGCCCCCAATGGGCCACCTCCTACGAGCAGTACTTC | CASSPQWATSYEQYF
TRBJ2-3 | 17 | TRBD2 | few | TRBV5-1 | TGCGCCAGCAGCATCCAAACTAGCGGGGGGGCCACAGATACGCAGTATTTT | CASSIQTSGGATDTQYF
TRBJ1-1 | 14 | - | - | TRBV6-1 | TGTGCCAGCAGTTTCACAGGGCGAGACACTGAAGCTTTCTTT | CASSFTGRDTEAFF
TRBJ1-2 | 11 | - | - | TRBV6-1 | TGTGCCAGCACCGGGGGCTATGGCTACACCTTC | CASTGGYGYTF
TRBJ2-7 | 12 | - | - | TRBV7-9 | TGTGCCAGCAGCTCCGACACTTACGAGCAGTACTTC | CASSSDTYEQYF
TRBJ2-1 | 15 | TRBD1 | - | TRBV5-4 | TGTGCCAGCAGACAAGACAGGGTAAAGGGCAATGAGCAGTTCTTC | CASRQDRVKGNEQFF
TRBJ1-1 | 15 | - | - | TRBV10-3 | TGTGCCATCAATGATTTAGGGAAAGTCAGCACTGAAGCTTTCTTT | CAINDLGKVSTEAFF